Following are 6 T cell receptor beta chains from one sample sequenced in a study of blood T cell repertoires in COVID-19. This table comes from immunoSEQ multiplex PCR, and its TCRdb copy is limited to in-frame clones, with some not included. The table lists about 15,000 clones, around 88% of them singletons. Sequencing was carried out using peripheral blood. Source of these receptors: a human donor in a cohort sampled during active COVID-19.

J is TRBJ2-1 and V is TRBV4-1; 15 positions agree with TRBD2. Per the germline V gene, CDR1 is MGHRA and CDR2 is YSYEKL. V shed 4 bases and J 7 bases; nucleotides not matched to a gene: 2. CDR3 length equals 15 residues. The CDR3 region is CASSRGLAGGNEQFF. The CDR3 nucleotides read TGCGCCAGCAGCCGGGGACTAGCGGGAGGAAATGAGCAGTTCTTC.

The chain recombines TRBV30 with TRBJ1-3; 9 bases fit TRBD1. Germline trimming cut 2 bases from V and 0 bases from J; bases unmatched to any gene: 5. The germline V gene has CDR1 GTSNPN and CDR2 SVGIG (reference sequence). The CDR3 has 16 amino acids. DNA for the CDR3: TGTGCCTGGAGTCGGGACAGGGCTAACTCTGGAAACACCATATATTTT. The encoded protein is CAWSRDRANSGNTIYF.

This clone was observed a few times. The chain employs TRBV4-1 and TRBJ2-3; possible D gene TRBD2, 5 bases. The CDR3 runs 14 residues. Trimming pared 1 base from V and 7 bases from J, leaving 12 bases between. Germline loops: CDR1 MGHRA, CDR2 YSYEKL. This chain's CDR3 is CASSQGLDFYTQYF. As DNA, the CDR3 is TGCGCCAGCAGCCAAGGGCTGGACTTTTATACGCAGTATTTT.

The CDR3, as DNA: TGTGCCAGCAGCCTAAGACAACTCCTCATGAACACTGAAGCTTTCTTT. It translates to CASSLRQLLMNTEAFF. The chain combines TRBV5-6 with TRBJ1-1; unclear D gene. The germline V gene has CDR1 SGHDT and CDR2 YYEEEE. Trimming left V 4 bases short and J 0 bases short, with 16 bases between. The CDR3 runs to 16 residues.

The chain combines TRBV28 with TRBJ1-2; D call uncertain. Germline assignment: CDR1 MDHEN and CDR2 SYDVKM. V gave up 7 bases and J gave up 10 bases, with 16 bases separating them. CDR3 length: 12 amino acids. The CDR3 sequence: CASTPRGTPYTF. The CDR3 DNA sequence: TGTGCCAGCACCCCAAGAGGTACCCCCTACACCTTC.

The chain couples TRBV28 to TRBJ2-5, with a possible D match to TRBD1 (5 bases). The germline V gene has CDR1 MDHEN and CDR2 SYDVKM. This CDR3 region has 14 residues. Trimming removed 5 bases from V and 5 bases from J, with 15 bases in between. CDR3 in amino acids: CASSRGPGRETQYF. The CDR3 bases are TGTGCCAGCAGTCGTGGGCCAGGGCGGGAGACCCAGTACTTC. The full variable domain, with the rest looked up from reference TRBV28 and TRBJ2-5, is DVKVTQSSRYLVKRTGEKVFLECVQDMDHENMFWYRQDPGLGLRLIYFSYDVKMKEKGDIPEGYSVSREKKERFSLILESASTNQTSMYLCASSRGPGRETQYFGPGTRLLVL.